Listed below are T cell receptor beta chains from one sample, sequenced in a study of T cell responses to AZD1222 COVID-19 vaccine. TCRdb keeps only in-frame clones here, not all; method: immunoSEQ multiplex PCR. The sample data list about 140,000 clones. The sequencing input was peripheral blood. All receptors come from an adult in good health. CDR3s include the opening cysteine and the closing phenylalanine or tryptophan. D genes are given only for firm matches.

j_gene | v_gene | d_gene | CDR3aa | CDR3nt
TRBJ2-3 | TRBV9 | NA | CASSVETDTDTQYF | TGTGCCAGCAGCGTAGAGACCGACACAGATACGCAGTATTTT
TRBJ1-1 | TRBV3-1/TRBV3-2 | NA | CASSQDLKAGRAFF | TGTGCCAGCAGCCAAGATTTGAAGGCTGGGCGGGCTTTCTTT
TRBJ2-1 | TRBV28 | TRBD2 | CASTGYPLAGGPYQFF | TGTGCCAGCACCGGATACCCTCTAGCGGGGGGGCCGTACCAGTTCTTC
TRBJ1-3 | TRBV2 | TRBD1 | CASSDTRDRGSGNTIYF | TGTGCCAGCAGTGATACCAGGGACAGGGGCTCTGGAAACACCATATATTTT
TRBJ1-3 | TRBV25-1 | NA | CASSEWGRSSGNTIYF | TGTGCCAGCAGTGAATGGGGCAGGAGCTCTGGAAACACCATATATTTT
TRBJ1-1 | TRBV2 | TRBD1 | CASIWTGGGSTEAFF | TGTGCCAGCATTTGGACAGGGGGAGGGAGCACTGAAGCTTTCTTT
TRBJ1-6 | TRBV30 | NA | CAWSVSSPLHF | TGTGCCTGGAGTGTGTCTTCACCCCTCCACTTT
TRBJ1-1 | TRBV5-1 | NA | CASSLAGAKNTEAFF | TGCGCCAGCAGCTTGGCTGGGGCCAAGAACACTGAAGCTTTCTTT
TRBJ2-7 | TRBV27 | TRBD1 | CVVGAPGQSSYEQYF | TGCGTCGTAGGCGCCCCGGGACAGAGCTCCTACGAGCAGTACTTC
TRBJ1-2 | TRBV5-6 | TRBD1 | CASSVGGTANYGYTF | TGTGCCAGCAGCGTTGGGGGGACAGCTAACTATGGCTACACCTTC
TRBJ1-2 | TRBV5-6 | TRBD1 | CASSLKGGAVYGYTF | TGTGCCAGCAGCTTGAAAGGGGGCGCAGTATATGGCTACACCTTC
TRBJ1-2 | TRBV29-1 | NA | CSVEATGRGDYGYTF | TGCAGCGTTGAGGCCACGGGGCGGGGCGACTATGGCTACACCTTC
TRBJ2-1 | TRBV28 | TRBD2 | CASRVAGGPHEQFF | TGTGCCAGCAGGGTAGCGGGGGGGCCTCATGAGCAGTTCTTC
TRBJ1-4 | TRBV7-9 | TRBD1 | CASSLSPLRAQGAGEKLFF | TGTGCCAGCAGCTTATCGCCCCTCCGCGCACAGGGGGCGGGTGAAAAACTGTTTTTT
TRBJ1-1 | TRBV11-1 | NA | CASSLARVTEAFF | TGTGCCAGCAGCTTAGCCAGGGTAACTGAAGCTTTCTTT
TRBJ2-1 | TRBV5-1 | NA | CASSFGGGGYNEQFF | TGCGCCAGCAGCTTCGGCGGGGGCGGATACAATGAGCAGTTCTTC
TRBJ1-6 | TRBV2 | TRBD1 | CASGDSGTLSPLHF | TGTGCCAGCGGGGACAGTGGGACCCTTTCACCCCTCCACTTT
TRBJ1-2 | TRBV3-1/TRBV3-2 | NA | CASSFLGVGNYGYTF | TGTGCCAGCAGCTTTCTTGGGGTGGGGAACTATGGCTACACCTTC
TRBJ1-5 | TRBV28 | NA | CASSFPISTGNQPQHF | TGTGCCAGCAGTTTCCCTATCTCGACGGGGAATCAGCCCCAGCATTTT
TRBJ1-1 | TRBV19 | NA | CASSIVSRLEAFF | TGTGCCAGTAGTATAGTTTCGCGACTGGAAGCTTTCTTT
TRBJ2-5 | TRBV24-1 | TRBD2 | CATSDLAGRETQYF | TGTGCCACCAGTGACCTAGCGGGGCGGGAGACCCAGTACTTC
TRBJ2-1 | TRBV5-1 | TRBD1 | CASSLAGTGGFNEQFF | TGCGCCAGCAGCTTGGCCGGGACAGGGGGCTTCAATGAGCAGTTCTTC
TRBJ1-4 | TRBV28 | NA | CASRFHSDEKLFF | TGTGCCAGCAGATTCCACAGCGATGAAAAACTGTTTTTT
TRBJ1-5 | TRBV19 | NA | CASSIAPIQGYGNQPQHF | TGTGCCAGTAGTATAGCTCCAATTCAAGGCTATGGCAATCAGCCCCAGCATTTT
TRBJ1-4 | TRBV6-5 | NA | CASSYSPGREEKLFF | TGTGCCAGCAGTTACTCGCCAGGACGGGAAGAAAAACTGTTTTTT
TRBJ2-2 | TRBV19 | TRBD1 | CASSSDRGVTGELFF | TGTGCCAGTAGTTCGGACAGGGGGGTCACCGGGGAGCTGTTTTTT
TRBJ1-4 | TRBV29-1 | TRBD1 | CSVEETGGFEKLFF | TGCAGCGTTGAAGAGACAGGGGGCTTTGAAAAACTGTTTTTT
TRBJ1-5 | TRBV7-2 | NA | CASSLSSEPQHF | TGTGCCAGCAGCTTGTCCTCCGAGCCCCAGCATTTT
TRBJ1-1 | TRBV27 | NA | CASSPAGGLNTEAFF | TGTGCCAGCAGCCCTGCGGGGGGGTTGAACACTGAAGCTTTCTTT
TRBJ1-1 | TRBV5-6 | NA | CASSLEGERTEAFF | TGTGCCAGCAGCTTGGAAGGTGAACGCACTGAAGCTTTCTTT
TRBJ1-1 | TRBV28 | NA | CASSLSDPRGEAFF | TGTGCCAGCAGTTTGTCGGACCCACGCGGGGAAGCTTTCTTT
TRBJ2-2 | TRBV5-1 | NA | CASSMTGEYTGELFF | TGCGCCAGCAGCATGACAGGAGAGTACACCGGGGAGCTGTTTTTT
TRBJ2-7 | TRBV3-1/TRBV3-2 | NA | CASSPRGGNHEQYF | TGTGCCAGCAGTCCCCGTGGAGGGAACCACGAGCAGTACTTC
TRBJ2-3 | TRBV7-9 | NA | CASSLGGATQYF | TGTGCCAGCAGCTTAGGGGGTGCTACGCAGTATTTT
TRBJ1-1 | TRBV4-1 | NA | CASSQDVEREAFF | TGCGCCAGCAGCCAAGATGTGGAGCGAGAAGCTTTCTTT
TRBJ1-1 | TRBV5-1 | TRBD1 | CASSYARTGGMRHTEAFF | TGCGCCAGCAGCTATGCCCGGACAGGGGGCATGCGACACACTGAAGCTTTCTTT
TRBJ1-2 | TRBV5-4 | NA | CASKSGVNYGYTF | TGTGCCAGCAAAAGTGGTGTGAACTATGGCTACACCTTC
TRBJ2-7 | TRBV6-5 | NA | CASSYSQGLGEQYF | TGTGCCAGCAGTTACTCACAGGGTTTGGGGGAGCAGTACTTC
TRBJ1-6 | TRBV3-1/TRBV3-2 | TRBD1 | CASSQDRGLSPLHF | TGTGCCAGCAGCCAGGACAGGGGTTTGTCACCCCTCCACTTT